These 28 T cell receptor beta chains share one sample of origin, sequenced in a study of PD-1 blockade in mismatch repair-deficient tumors. Repertoires were generated with immunoSEQ multiplex PCR, while TCRdb's copy carries only in-frame clones and drops some. The sample carries about 18,000 clones, approximately 87% recorded once. The specimen was PBMCs, collected less than 25 weeks after starting pembrolizumab. Source of these receptors: an adult with mismatch repair-deficient cancer.

The chain recombines TRBV5-1 with TRBJ2-7, with 10 bases matching TRBD2. Germline CDR1 and CDR2: SGHRS and YFSETQ. V lost 4 bases to trimming and J lost 2 bases; unmatched junction nucleotides: 3. This CDR3 has 14 residues. CDR3 in amino acids: CASSGTSAAYEQYF. The DNA of the CDR3 is TGCGCCAGCAGCGGGACTAGCGCCGCCTACGAGCAGTACTTC.

This chain joins TRBV28 and TRBJ1-2; a weak D match, TRBD1 (5 bases). There are 12 residues in the CDR3. Germline CDR1 reads MDHEN; CDR2 reads SYDVKM. V was clipped by 6 bases and J by 8 bases, with 13 bases between them. CDR3 DNA: TGTGCCAGCAGGTCAGGGTTAAGGGGCTACACCTTC. Protein: CASRSGLRGYTF.

The rearrangement uses TRBV2 and TRBJ1-1; tentatively, D is TRBD1 (5 bases). Per germline, CDR1 SNHLY and CDR2 FYNNEI. The germline V and J ends were trimmed by 4 bases and 4 bases, with 10 bases remaining between them. The CDR3 runs to 13 residues. In DNA, the CDR3 is TGTGCCAGCAGTGTGGCGGGGGGCACTGAAGCTTTCTTT. Its protein product is CASSVAGGTEAFF.

This clone was counted a few times. The V and J genes are TRBV15 and TRBJ2-7; D might be TRBD2 (5 bases). V was shortened by 5 bases and J by 2 bases, with 16 bases between the two germline ends. Germline V gene lookup returns CDR1 LNHNV and CDR2 YYDKDF (reference sequence). This CDR3 is 15 amino acids long. The CDR3 DNA is TGTGCCACCAGCGATTGGAGGCGCAGTACCTACGAGCAGTACTTC. Residues: CATSDWRRSTYEQYF. The variable domain in full, with the rest retrieved from reference TRBV15 and TRBJ2-7, is DAMVIQNPRYQVTQFGKPVTLSCSQTLNHNVMYWYQQKSSQAPKLLFHYYDKDFNNEADTPDNFQSRRPNTSFCFLDIRSPGLGDTAMYLCATSDWRRSTYEQYFGPGTRLTVT.

This clone came up once. The chain joins TRBV29-1 to TRBJ2-1; 7 nucleotides align to TRBD1. J gave up 2 bases and V 0 bases, and 7 bases lay outside the gene matches. CDR3 size: 16 residues. Per the germline V gene, CDR1 is SQVTM and CDR2 is ANQGSEA. Here the CDR3 reads CSVEDPRQGAYNEQFF. For the CDR3, the DNA is TGCAGCGTTGAAGATCCTAGGCAGGGGGCCTACAATGAGCAGTTCTTC.

The chain couples TRBV27 to TRBJ2-7, with unresolved D. CDR1 MNHEY and CDR2 SMNVEV come from the germline V gene (reference sequence). Trimming left V 5 bases short and J 0 bases short, with 8 bases between. The CDR3 contains 13 residues. CDR3 sequence (DNA): TGTGCCAGCAGTCCCACCGGCTCCTACGAGCAGTACTTC. Translated, it gives CASSPTGSYEQYF.

The genes are TRBV9 and TRBJ2-1; TRBD2 matches 13 bases. The V gene's germline CDR1 is SGDLS and CDR2 YYNGEE. CDR3 length: 15 residues. J lost 6 bases, V lost 5 bases, and 5 bases had no gene match. The CDR3 DNA reads TGTGCCAGCAGTTCCGGGACTAGCGGGGTCAATGAGCAGTTCTTC. It specifies CASSSGTSGVNEQFF.

The J gene is TRBJ2-7, the V gene TRBV21-1; the table's D call, TRBD1, was not checked against the DNA. TRBV21-1 is annotated as a pseudogene. The CDR3 is made up of 18 amino acids. DNA for the CDR3: TGTGCCAGCAGCAAAGTTGAGGGACAGGGGGTCTTCTACTACGAGCAGTACTTC. Translated: CASSKVEGQGVFYYEQYF.

The J gene is TRBJ1-2, the V gene TRBV7-3; 8 bases are a match to TRBD1. The CDR3 runs to 15 residues. Germline trimming cut 5 bases from V and 8 bases from J; bases unmatched to any gene: 13. Germline V gene data show CDR1 as SGHTA and CDR2 as FQGTGA. The CDR3 DNA sequence: TGTGCCAGCAGCCCCTTGTCGGGGGCAGGGGGCGGCTACACCTTC. It specifies CASSPLSGAGGGYTF.

CDR3 bases: TGTGCCAGCAGCGGGAGGATCAACACCGGGGAGCTGTTTTTT. It is translated as CASSGRINTGELFF. This chain connects TRBV7-2 to TRBJ2-2, with a tentative D call TRBD2 (6 bases). Germline V gives CDR1 SGHTA, CDR2 FQGNSA. V was trimmed by 5 bases and J by 2 bases, leaving 9 bases between them. This CDR3 contains 14 residues.

The chain carries TRBV28 and TRBJ1-1; 8 bases align to TRBD1. Trimming at V came to 1 base and at J to 3 bases, leaving 7 bases not matched to a gene. CDR3 length: 16 residues. Germline V gene lookup returns CDR1 MDHEN and CDR2 SYDVKM. This CDR3 reads CASSLLDRVGDTEAFF. CDR3 nucleotides: TGTGCCAGCAGTTTATTGGACAGGGTCGGGGACACTGAAGCTTTCTTT.

The chain couples TRBV28 to TRBJ1-4; a weak D match, TRBD1 (6 bases). Germline CDR1 is MDHEN and CDR2 is SYDVKM. The ends were cut back, 5 bases at V and 0 bases at J, with 10 bases in the middle. The CDR3 totals 15 residues. CDR3 nucleotides: TGTGCCAGCAGTGTAGCAGGGGCAACTAATGAAAAACTGTTTTTT. This sequence encodes CASSVAGATNEKLFF.

V usage is TRBV27 and J usage is TRBJ2-1; 7 nucleotides agree with TRBD1. V shed 2 bases and J 2 bases; nucleotides not matched to a gene: 3. Looked up from germline, CDR1 is MNHEY and CDR2 is SMNVEV (reference sequence). This CDR3 spans 15 amino acids. CDR3 residues: CASSLRQGAYNEQFF. CDR3 nucleotides: TGTGCCAGCAGTTTAAGACAGGGAGCCTACAATGAGCAGTTCTTC.

V is TRBV9 and J is TRBJ2-1, with D possibly being TRBD1 (7 bases). V gave up 5 bases and J gave up 7 bases, with 13 bases separating them. Germline CDR1 and CDR2: SGDLS and YYNGEE. The CDR3 is 13 amino acids. This CDR3 reads CASSSSGGNEQFF. In nucleotides, the CDR3 is TGTGCCAGCAGTTCCTCAGGGGGGAATGAGCAGTTCTTC. Together with reference TRBV9 and TRBJ2-1, the CDR3 gives the full variable domain: DSGVTQTPKHLITATGQRVTLRCSPRSGDLSVYWYQQSLDQGLQFLIQYYNGEERAKGNILERFSAQQFPDLHSELNLSSLELGDSALYFCASSSSGGNEQFFGPGTRLTVL.

The rearrangement links TRBV5-1 to TRBJ2-3; 7 nucleotides agree with TRBD2. Germline values: CDR1 SGHRS, CDR2 YFSETQ. Trimming cost V 0 bases and J 9 bases; bases outside gene matches: 1. The CDR3 loop spans 12 amino acids. Written as DNA, the CDR3 is TGCGCCAGCAGCTTGGAAGCGGGAACGCAGTATTTT. It specifies CASSLEAGTQYF.

This chain links TRBV9 with TRBJ2-1, with TRBD2 as a possible D gene (6 bases). Germline lookup yields CDR1 SGDLS and CDR2 YYNGEE. The CDR3 is made up of 16 amino acids. With 1 base removed from V and 7 bases from J, the gap between germline ends came to 18 bases. The chain's CDR3 is CASSVLSGLRRNEQFF. The DNA of the CDR3 is TGTGCCAGCAGCGTATTATCGGGACTCCGGCGGAATGAGCAGTTCTTC.

The V gene is TRBV4-1, the J gene TRBJ1-1, with D possibly being TRBD1 (5 bases). V lost 6 bases and J lost 3, with 11 bases in between. Germline loops: CDR1 MGHRA, CDR2 YSYEKL. This CDR3 is 13 amino acids long. CDR3 sequence reads: CASSKGQHTEAFF. The CDR3 coding sequence is TGCGCCAGCAGTAAGGGGCAGCACACTGAAGCTTTCTTT.

The chain employs TRBV7-3 and TRBJ2-1, with D maybe TRBD1 (5 bases). This CDR3 comprises 14 residues. Germline V lookup: CDR1 SGHTA, CDR2 FQGTGA. Trimming stripped 5 bases from V and 8 bases from J, with 16 bases between. CDR3 bases: TGTGCCAGCAGCCGAAATGCAGGGAATGATGAGCAGTTCTTC. Translating gives CASSRNAGNDEQFF.

The chain joins TRBV5-1 to TRBJ2-7; the D is unclear. The germline V and J ends were trimmed by 2 bases and 1 base, with 10 bases remaining between them. The CDR3 runs 14 residues. CDR1 and CDR2 (germline): SGHRS, YFSETQ. CDR3 sequence: CASSFTVASYEQYF. For the CDR3, the DNA is TGCGCCAGCAGCTTCACAGTTGCTTCCTACGAGCAGTACTTC.

This clone has just a few counts. The J gene is TRBJ1-6, the V gene TRBV21-1. TRBV21-1 corresponds to a pseudogene. The CDR3 spans 17 residues. The CDR3, as DNA: TGTGCCAGCAGCAAAGGAGGTTTACTACCGAATCCCTCACCCCTCCACTTT. It translates to CASSKGGLLPNPSPLHF.

The J gene is TRBJ1-4, the V gene TRBV5-1; D is ambiguous. The CDR3 length is 15 residues. Germline CDR1 SGHRS, CDR2 YFSETQ. V shed 0 bases and J shed 7 bases, with 13 bases lying between them. The CDR3 is CASSLGADIREKLFF. The CDR3 DNA follows: TGCGCCAGCAGCTTGGGGGCAGATATACGTGAAAAACTGTTTTTT.

The chain carries TRBV5-5 and TRBJ1-1, with D maybe TRBD1 (5 bases). V lost 4 bases and J lost 6, with 22 bases in between. Looked up from germline, CDR1 is SGHKS and CDR2 is YYEKEE (reference sequence). This CDR3 spans 16 amino acids. The CDR3, as DNA: TGTGCCAGCAGCGCGCCCGTAGGGCGGGGGGAGTCTGAAGCTTTCTTT. It encodes CASSAPVGRGESEAFF.

The chain combines TRBV30 with TRBJ1-5, with 7 bases fitting TRBD1. After removal of 2 bases from V and 5 bases from J, the junction contained 3 bases not matched to a gene. The CDR3 covers 13 residues. Germline assignment: CDR1 GTSNPN and CDR2 SVGIG (reference sequence). The CDR3 sequence: CAWSYRGDQPQHF. The CDR3 DNA reads as TGTGCCTGGAGTTACAGGGGAGATCAGCCCCAGCATTTT.

The CDR3 is CASSPLGADTEAFF. The CDR3 nucleotides are TGTGCCAGCTCACCCCTTGGGGCGGACACTGAAGCTTTCTTT. The chain links TRBV18 to TRBJ1-1; D is possibly TRBD1 (5 bases). Trimming removed 3 bases from V and 3 bases from J, with 11 bases in between. Germline values: CDR1 KGHSH, CDR2 LQKENI. The CDR3 sequence is 14 residues long.

The chain combines TRBV30 with TRBJ1-2; the D is unclear. V lost 2 bases and J 8 bases, leaving 15 bases between the germline ends. The CDR3 contains 13 residues. Germline V gene sequence: CDR1 GTSNPN, CDR2 SVGIG (reference sequence). This chain's CDR3 is CAWSLFAGNGYTF. CDR3 DNA sequence: TGTGCCTGGAGTCTATTTGCGGGGAACGGCTACACCTTC.

This clone was seen just once. The rearrangement joins TRBV6-6 to TRBJ1-5; 7 bases align to TRBD1. After removal of 6 bases from V and 0 bases from J, the junction contained 5 bases not matched to a gene. This CDR3 spans 15 amino acids. Germline-derived CDR1 and CDR2 are MNHNY and SVGAGI (reference sequence). CDR3 sequence reads: CASSTGAYSNQPQHF. Written as DNA, the CDR3 is TGTGCCAGCAGCACAGGGGCATATAGCAATCAGCCCCAGCATTTT.

This chain connects TRBV6-6 to TRBJ2-7; TRBD1 agrees at 10 bases. Trimming took 4 bases from V and 6 from J; bases not matched to a gene: 0. Looked up from germline, CDR1 is MNHNY and CDR2 is SVGAGI (reference sequence). The CDR3 is 12 amino acids. In DNA form, the CDR3 reads TGTGCCAGCAGTTGGGACAGGGGCGAGCAGTACTTC. Translated, it gives CASSWDRGEQYF.

CDR3 bases: TGTGCCAGCAGCGTACTAGCGGGGGACACAGATACGCAGTATTTT. Protein product: CASSVLAGDTDTQYF. This sequence joins TRBV9 and TRBJ2-3; 10 bases map to TRBD2. V lost 1 base to trimming and J lost 2 bases; unmatched junction nucleotides: 1. CDR1 and CDR2 (germline): SGDLS, YYNGEE. CDR3 length equals 15 residues.